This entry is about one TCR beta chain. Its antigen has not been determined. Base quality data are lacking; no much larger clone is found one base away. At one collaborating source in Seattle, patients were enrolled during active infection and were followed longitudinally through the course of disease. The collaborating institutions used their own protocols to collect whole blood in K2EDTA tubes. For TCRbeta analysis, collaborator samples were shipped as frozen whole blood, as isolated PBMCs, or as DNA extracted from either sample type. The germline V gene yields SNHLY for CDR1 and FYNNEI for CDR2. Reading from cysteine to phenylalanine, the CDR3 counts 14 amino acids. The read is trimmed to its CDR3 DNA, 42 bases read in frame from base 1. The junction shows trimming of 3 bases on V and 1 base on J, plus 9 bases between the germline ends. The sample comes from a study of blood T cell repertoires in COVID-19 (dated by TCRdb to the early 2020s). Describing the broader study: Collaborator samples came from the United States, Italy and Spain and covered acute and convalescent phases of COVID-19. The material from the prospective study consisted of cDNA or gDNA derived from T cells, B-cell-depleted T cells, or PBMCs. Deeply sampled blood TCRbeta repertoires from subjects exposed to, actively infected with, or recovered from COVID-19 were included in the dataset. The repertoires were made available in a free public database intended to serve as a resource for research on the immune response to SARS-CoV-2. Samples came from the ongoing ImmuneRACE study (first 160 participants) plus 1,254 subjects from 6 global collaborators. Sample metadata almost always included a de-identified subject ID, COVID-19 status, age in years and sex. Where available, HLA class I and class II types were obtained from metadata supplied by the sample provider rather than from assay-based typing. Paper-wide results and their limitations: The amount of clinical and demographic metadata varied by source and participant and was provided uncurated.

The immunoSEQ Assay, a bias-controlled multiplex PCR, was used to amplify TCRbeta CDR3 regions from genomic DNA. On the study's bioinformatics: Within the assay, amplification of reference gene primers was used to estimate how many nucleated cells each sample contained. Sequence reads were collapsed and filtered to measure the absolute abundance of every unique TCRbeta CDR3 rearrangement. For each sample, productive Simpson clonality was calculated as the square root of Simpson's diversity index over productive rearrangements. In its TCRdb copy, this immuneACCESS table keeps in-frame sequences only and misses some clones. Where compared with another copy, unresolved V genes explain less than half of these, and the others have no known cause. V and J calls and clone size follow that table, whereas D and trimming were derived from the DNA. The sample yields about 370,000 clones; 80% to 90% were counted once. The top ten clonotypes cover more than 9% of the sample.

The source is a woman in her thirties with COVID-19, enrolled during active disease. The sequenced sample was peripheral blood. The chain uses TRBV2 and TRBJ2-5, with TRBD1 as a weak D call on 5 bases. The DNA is TGTGCCAGCAGTGATAGAAGGGGCCAAGAGACCCAGTACTTC. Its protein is CASSDRRGQETQYF.